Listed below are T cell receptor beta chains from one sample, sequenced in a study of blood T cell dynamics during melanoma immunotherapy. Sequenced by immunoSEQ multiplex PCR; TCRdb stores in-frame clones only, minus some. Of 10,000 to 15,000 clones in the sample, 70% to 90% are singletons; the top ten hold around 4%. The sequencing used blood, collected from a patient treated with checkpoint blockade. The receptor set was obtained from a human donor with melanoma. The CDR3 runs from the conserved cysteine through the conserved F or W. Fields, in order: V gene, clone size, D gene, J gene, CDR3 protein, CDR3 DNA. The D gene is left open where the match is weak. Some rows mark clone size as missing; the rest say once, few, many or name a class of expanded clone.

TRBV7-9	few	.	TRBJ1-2	CASTGGGVYGYTF	TGTGCCAGCACGGGAGGTGGGGTGTATGGCTACACCTTC
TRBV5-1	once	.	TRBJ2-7	CASSEGYEQYF	TGCGCCAGCAGTGAGGGGTACGAGCAGTACTTC
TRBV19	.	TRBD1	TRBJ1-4	CASSIYVGTGAEKLFF	TGTGCCAGTAGTATCTACGTAGGGACAGGGGCTGAAAAACTGTTTTTT
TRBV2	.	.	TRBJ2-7	CASSKRGVDYEQYF	TGTGCCAGCAGCAAGAGGGGTGTAGACTACGAGCAGTACTTC
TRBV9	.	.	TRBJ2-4	CASSVGGRKAKNIQYF	TGTGCCAGCAGCGTAGGGGGGCGGAAAGCCAAAAACATTCAGTACTTC
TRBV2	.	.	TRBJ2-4	CASSELVQNIQYF	TGTGCCAGCAGTGAACTTGTCCAAAACATTCAGTACTTC
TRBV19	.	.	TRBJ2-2	CASRGSGELFF	TGTGCCAGTAGAGGGTCCGGGGAGCTGTTTTTT
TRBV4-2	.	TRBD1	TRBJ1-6	CASSPQRLRTGGNSPLHF	TGTGCCAGCAGCCCCCAAAGGCTTAGGACAGGGGGTAATTCACCCCTCCACTTT
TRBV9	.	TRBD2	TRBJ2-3	CASSGGTSGVSTDTQYF	TGTGCCAGCAGCGGCGGGACTAGCGGGGTTAGCACAGATACGCAGTATTTT
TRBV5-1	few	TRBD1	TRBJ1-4	CASSSGQGGEKLFF	TGCGCCAGCAGCTCCGGACAGGGTGGGGAAAAACTGTTTTTT
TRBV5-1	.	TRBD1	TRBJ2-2	CASRDRGHTGELFF	TGCGCCAGCAGGGACAGGGGGCACACCGGGGAGCTGTTTTTT
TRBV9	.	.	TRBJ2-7	CASSVSAGGPYEQYF	TGTGCCAGCAGCGTATCGGCCGGGGGGCCCTACGAGCAGTACTTC
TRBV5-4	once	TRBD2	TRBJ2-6	CAGGGTGANVLTF	TGTGCTGGCGGGGGGACTGGGGCCAACGTCCTGACTTTC
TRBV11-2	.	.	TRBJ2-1	CASSLGGGGLQNEQFF	TGTGCCAGCAGCTTAGGAGGGGGAGGGTTGCAAAATGAGCAGTTCTTC
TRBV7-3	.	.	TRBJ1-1	CASSVSTDTEAFF	TGTGCCAGCAGTGTATCGACGGATACTGAAGCTTTCTTT
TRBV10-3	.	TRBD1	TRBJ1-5	CAIGQTGGNSNQPQHF	TGTGCCATCGGTCAAACAGGGGGTAATAGCAATCAGCCCCAGCATTTT
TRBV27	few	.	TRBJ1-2	CTRGRGYTF	TGTACAAGGGGTAGAGGCTACACCTTC
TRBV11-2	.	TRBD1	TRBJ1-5	CASSRYRGSNQPQHF	TGTGCCAGCAGCCGATACAGGGGTAGCAATCAGCCCCAGCATTTT
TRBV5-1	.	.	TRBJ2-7	CASRQTPTDSYEQYF	TGCGCCAGCAGACAAACTCCGACAGACTCCTACGAGCAGTACTTC
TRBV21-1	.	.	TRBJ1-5	CASTQEQGDWSNQPQHF	TGTGCCAGCACCCAAGAACAGGGGGACTGGAGCAATCAGCCCCAGCATTTT
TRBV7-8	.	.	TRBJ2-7	CASSLGRRVSYEQYF	TGTGCCAGCAGCTTAGGGCGCAGGGTCTCCTACGAGCAGTACTTC
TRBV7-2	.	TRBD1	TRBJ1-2	CASSLARTGLRGYTF	TGTGCCAGCAGCTTAGCCAGGACAGGGTTGCGTGGCTACACCTTC
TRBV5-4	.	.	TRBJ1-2	CASSRTGRYGYTF	TGTGCCAGCAGCCGAACGGGCCGCTATGGCTACACCTTC
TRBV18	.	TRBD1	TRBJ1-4	CASSPLPPTTGGNEKLFF	TGTGCCAGCTCACCTTTACCCCCGACGACAGGGGGAAATGAAAAACTGTTTTTT
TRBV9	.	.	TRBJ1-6	CASSLGEGISPLHF	TGTGCCAGCAGCCTAGGGGAGGGAATCTCACCCCTCCACTTT
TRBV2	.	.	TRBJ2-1	CASSGSQGSTSYNEQFF	TGTGCCAGCAGTGGTTCGCAGGGGTCCACCTCCTACAATGAGCAGTTCTTC
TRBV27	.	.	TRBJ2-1	CASSPGLTLREQFF	TGTGCCAGCAGTCCGGGACTTACCCTTCGAGAGCAGTTCTTC
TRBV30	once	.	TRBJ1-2	CAWRRPRTLLNYGYTF	TGTGCCTGGAGGCGCCCTCGGACCCTGTTAAACTATGGCTACACCTTC
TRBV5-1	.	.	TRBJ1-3	CASSLAGSSGNTIYF	TGCGCCAGCAGCCTTGCAGGCAGCTCTGGAAACACCATATATTTT
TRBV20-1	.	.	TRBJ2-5	CSARPQETQYF	TGCAGTGCGAGGCCCCAAGAGACCCAGTACTTC
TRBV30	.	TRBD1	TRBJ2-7	CAWSPGTATYEQYF	TGTGCCTGGAGTCCCGGGACAGCAACCTACGAGCAGTACTTC
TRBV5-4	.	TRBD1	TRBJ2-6	CASSFRDRGFFSGANVLTF	TGTGCCAGCAGCTTTCGGGACAGGGGATTTTTCTCTGGGGCCAACGTCCTGACTTTC
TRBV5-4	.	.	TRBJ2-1	CASSLAEQGDEQFF	TGTGCCAGCAGCTTGGCCGAACAGGGCGATGAGCAGTTCTTC
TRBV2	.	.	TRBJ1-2	CASSESGSYGYTF	TGTGCCAGCAGTGAGTCAGGGAGCTATGGCTACACCTTC
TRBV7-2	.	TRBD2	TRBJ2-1	CASRRAGLAGANEQFF	TGTGCCAGCAGGCGAGCCGGACTAGCGGGAGCTAATGAGCAGTTCTTC
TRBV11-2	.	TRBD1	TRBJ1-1	CASSGGTEELLEAFF	TGTGCCAGCAGCGGCGGGACAGAGGAACTTCTTGAAGCTTTCTTT
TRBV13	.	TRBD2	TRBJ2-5	CASRFRLAGGQETQYF	TGTGCCAGCAGATTTCGGCTAGCGGGAGGTCAAGAGACCCAGTACTTC
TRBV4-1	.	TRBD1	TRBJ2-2	CASSHHLGQGNTGELFF	TGCGCCAGCAGCCATCACCTAGGACAGGGGAACACCGGGGAGCTGTTTTTT
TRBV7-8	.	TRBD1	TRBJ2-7	CASSQRSGGPPSYEQYF	TGTGCCAGCAGCCAACGTTCAGGGGGCCCACCCTCCTACGAGCAGTACTTC
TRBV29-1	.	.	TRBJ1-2	CSVEENNYGYTF	TGCAGCGTTGAGGAGAATAACTATGGCTACACCTTC
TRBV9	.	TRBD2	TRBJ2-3	CASSVASSGGASDTQYF	TGTGCCAGCAGCGTAGCGTCAAGCGGGGGGGCATCAGATACGCAGTATTTT
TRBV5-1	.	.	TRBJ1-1	CASTKERGTEAFF	TGCGCCAGCACCAAAGAAAGGGGCACTGAAGCTTTCTTT
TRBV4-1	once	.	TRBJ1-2	CASSQGSRNSYGYTF	TGCGCCAGCAGCCAGGGCTCCCGCAACTCCTATGGCTACACCTTC
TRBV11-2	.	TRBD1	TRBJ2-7	CASSFGQEAEQYF	TGTGCCAGCAGCTTTGGACAGGAGGCCGAGCAGTACTTC
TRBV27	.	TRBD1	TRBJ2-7	CASSARQGAGYEQYF	TGTGCCAGCAGTGCTCGACAGGGGGCAGGCTACGAGCAGTACTTC
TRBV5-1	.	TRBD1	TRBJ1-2	CASSLDGQGRNGYTF	TGCGCCAGCAGCTTGGATGGACAGGGGAGGAATGGCTACACCTTC
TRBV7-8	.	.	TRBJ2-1	CASSLATWNNEQFF	TGTGCCAGCAGCTTAGCCACGTGGAATAATGAGCAGTTCTTC
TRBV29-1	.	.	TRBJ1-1	CSVIWNTEAFF	TGCAGCGTTATTTGGAACACTGAAGCTTTCTTT
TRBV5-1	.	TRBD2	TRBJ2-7	CASSLEPSSGGALSSYEQYF	TGCGCCAGCAGCTTGGAACCCTCCAGCGGGGGGGCTCTGAGCTCCTACGAGCAGTACTTC
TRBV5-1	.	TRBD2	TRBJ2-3	CASSLALAGGRDTQYF	TGCGCCAGCAGCTTGGCACTAGCGGGAGGGAGGGATACGCAGTATTTT
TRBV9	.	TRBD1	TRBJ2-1	CASSAGTGGPYNEQFF	TGTGCCAGCAGCGCCGGGACAGGGGGTCCCTACAATGAGCAGTTCTTC
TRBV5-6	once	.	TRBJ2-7	CASSRWGRGSYEQYF	TGTGCCAGCAGCCGATGGGGGCGGGGTTCCTACGAGCAGTACTTC
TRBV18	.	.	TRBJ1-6	CASSPRAAETPLHF	TGTGCCAGCTCTCCCCGGGCGGCTGAGACGCCCCTCCACTTT
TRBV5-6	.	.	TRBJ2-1	CASSLYRRDRNEQFF	TGTGCCAGCAGCTTGTACAGGCGGGACCGGAATGAGCAGTTCTTC
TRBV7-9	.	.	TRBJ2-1	CASSPFAGSYNEQFF	TGTGCCAGCAGCCCCTTTGCGGGCTCCTACAATGAGCAGTTCTTC
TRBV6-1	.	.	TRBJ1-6	CASSDLPNSPLHF	TGTGCCAGCAGTGACCTGCCCAATTCACCCCTCCACTTT
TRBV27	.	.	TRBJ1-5	CASSLVGWQPQHF	TGTGCCAGCAGTTTAGTCGGTTGGCAGCCCCAGCATTTT
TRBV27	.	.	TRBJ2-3	CASSLSGDTQYF	TGTGCCAGCAGTTTATCGGGAGATACGCAGTATTTT
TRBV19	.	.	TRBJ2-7	CASSIGLHEQYF	TGTGCCAGTAGTATTGGCCTCCACGAGCAGTACTTC